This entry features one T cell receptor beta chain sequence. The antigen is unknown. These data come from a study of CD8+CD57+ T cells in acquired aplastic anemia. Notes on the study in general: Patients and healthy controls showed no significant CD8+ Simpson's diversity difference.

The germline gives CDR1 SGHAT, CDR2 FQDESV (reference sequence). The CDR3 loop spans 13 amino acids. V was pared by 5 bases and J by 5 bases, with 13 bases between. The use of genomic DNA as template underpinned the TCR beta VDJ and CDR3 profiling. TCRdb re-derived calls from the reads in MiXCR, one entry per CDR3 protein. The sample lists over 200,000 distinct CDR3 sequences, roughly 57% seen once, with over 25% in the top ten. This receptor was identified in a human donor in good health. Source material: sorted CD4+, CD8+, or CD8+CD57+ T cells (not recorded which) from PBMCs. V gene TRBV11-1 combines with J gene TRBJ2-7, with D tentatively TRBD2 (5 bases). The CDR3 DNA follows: TGTGCCAGCAGCCCCAACACCGGGGACGAGCAGTACTTC. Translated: CASSPNTGDEQYF.